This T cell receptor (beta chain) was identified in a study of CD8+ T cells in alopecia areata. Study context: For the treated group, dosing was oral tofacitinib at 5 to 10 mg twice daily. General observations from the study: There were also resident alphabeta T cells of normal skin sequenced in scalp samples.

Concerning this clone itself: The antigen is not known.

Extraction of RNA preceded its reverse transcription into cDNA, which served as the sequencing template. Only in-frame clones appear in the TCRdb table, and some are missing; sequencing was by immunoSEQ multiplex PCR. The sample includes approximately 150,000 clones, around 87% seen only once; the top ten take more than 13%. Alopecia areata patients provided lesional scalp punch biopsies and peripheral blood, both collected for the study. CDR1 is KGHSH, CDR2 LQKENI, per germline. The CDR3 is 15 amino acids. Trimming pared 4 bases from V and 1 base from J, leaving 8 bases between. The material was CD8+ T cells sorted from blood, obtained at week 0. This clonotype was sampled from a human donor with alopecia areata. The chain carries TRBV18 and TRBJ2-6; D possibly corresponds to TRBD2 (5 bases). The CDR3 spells CASSLGGSGANVLTF. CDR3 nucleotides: TGTGCCAGCTCACTTGGAGGATCTGGGGCCAACGTCCTGACTTTC.